Presented here are 13 T cell receptor beta chains from one specimen sequenced in a study of blood T cells in healthy people across ages (dated by TCRdb to the mid-2010s). The library came from 5' RACE. Sequencing instrument: Illumina HiSeq 2500. A second PCR of about 6 to 11 cycles was run with a J-beta primer mix and a sample-barcoded 5' primer. TCRdb reprocessed the public reads (quality trimming at Q25 with fastp, clone calling with MiXCR) and kept in-frame beta chains. Identical CDR3 proteins give one entry, which carries the most common genes and DNA. The table for this sample lists 780,000 or so distinct CDR3 sequences; about 25% of them were counted only once. 3.7% of the sample comes from the top ten. This sample was also put to use in a study of T cells of mothers and their children.

What was sequenced was blood. The source is a boy aged 5 to 17 in good health.

Comment on this clonotype: A junction boundary mismatches the germline segment, possibly from a read error. This chain connects TRBV20-1 to TRBJ2-5; D remains ambiguous. The end of the DNA aligns better with TRBJ2-7, so the J call may be wrong. Germline V gene sequence: CDR1 DFQATT, CDR2 SNEGSKA (reference sequence). CDR3 length equals 12 residues. CDR3 in DNA: TGCGGTGCTAGAGAGCAGTCTTACGAGCAGTACTTC. Protein sequence: CGAREQSYEQYF.

The chain has TRBV15 and TRBJ1-1; the match to TRBD1 covers 7 bases. V lost 5 bases and J lost 3; bases outside the gene matches: 9. This CDR3 contains 15 residues. Germline V gene lookup returns CDR1 LNHNV and CDR2 YYDKDF (reference sequence). The CDR3 sequence: CATSLSRQGHTEAFF. DNA for the CDR3: TGTGCCACCAGCTTGAGTCGACAGGGACACACTGAAGCTTTCTTT.

The chain has TRBV24-1 and TRBJ2-5; 7 bases match TRBD1. Germline loops: CDR1 KGHDR, CDR2 SFDVKD. With V trimmed by 3 bases and J by 4 bases, 7 bases remained unmatched. This CDR3 is built from 15 residues. The CDR3 reads CATSDRQGPVETQYF. In DNA, the CDR3 is TGTGCCACCAGTGATAGACAGGGACCGGTAGAGACCCAGTACTTC.

This clonotype was seen a few times. The rearrangement joins TRBV5-1 to TRBJ1-1; D gene ambiguous. From germline, CDR1 is SGHRS and CDR2 YFSETQ. The CDR3 is 14 residues long. Trimming removed 0 bases at V and 1 base at J, with 7 bases between. The CDR3: CASSLVPGNTEAFF. CDR3 nucleotides: TGCGCCAGCAGCTTGGTTCCCGGGAACACTGAAGCTTTCTTT.

This clonotype was picked up a small number of times. This chain links TRBV4-3 with TRBJ2-5; D might be TRBD1 (6 bases). This CDR3 region has 17 residues. V shed 2 bases and J shed 2 bases, with 18 bases lying between them. Germline V gene data show CDR1 as LGHNA and CDR2 as YSLEER. DNA for the CDR3: TGCGCCAGCAGCCAAAACACGTACACAGGGTTTCAAGAGACCCAGTACTTC. This sequence encodes CASSQNTYTGFQETQYF.

This clonotype appeared many times. This sequence joins TRBV6-6 and TRBJ2-3; D is uncertain. The length of the CDR3 is 14 residues. The V end was cut by 0 bases, the J end by 6 bases, with 10 bases between. Germline V gene lookup returns CDR1 MNHNY and CDR2 SVGAGI (reference sequence). The CDR3 DNA reads TGTGCCAGCAGTTACTCGGATTCGACCGATACGCAGTATTTT. This codes for CASSYSDSTDTQYF.

The table lists this clonotype with a few counts. The rearrangement links TRBV4-1 to TRBJ2-1, with 9 bases that match TRBD2. Germline V gene sequence: CDR1 MGHRA, CDR2 YSYEKL. The CDR3 has 17 amino acids. V lost 1 base to trimming and J lost 7 bases; unmatched junction nucleotides: 11. The CDR3 bases are TGCGCCAGCAGCCAAGTCCTAGCGGGGACCAGGGTAAATGAGCAGTTCTTC. Translating gives CASSQVLAGTRVNEQFF.

The chain is built from TRBV28 and TRBJ1-1; D ambiguous. The CDR3 extends over 13 amino acids. V lost 5 bases and J 4 bases, leaving 11 bases between the germline ends. Germline values: CDR1 MDHEN, CDR2 SYDVKM. The DNA for the CDR3 is TGTGCCAGCAGTAGAACATTTGGCACTGAAGCTTTCTTT. As protein: CASSRTFGTEAFF.

V is TRBV29-1 and J is TRBJ1-3; 8 bases are shared with TRBD1. Germline V gene data show CDR1 as SQVTM and CDR2 as ANQGSEA. This CDR3 spans 13 amino acids. J was trimmed by 1 base and V by 6 bases; bases with no gene match: 2. The CDR3 region has the DNA TGCAGCGTACGACAGGGGTCTGGAAACACCATATATTTT. Its protein is CSVRQGSGNTIYF.

V usage is TRBV7-2 and J usage is TRBJ2-1; a weak D match, TRBD1 (6 bases). The CDR3 consists of 13 residues. Germline V lookup: CDR1 SGHTA, CDR2 FQGNSA. Trimming stripped 4 bases from V and 5 bases from J, with 9 bases between. This CDR3 is CASSWNRDNEQFF. As DNA, the CDR3 is TGTGCCAGCAGCTGGAACAGGGACAATGAGCAGTTCTTC.

V and J are TRBV20-1 and TRBJ2-7, with TRBD1 identical over 7 bases. V lost 5 bases to trimming and J lost 5 bases; unmatched junction nucleotides: 18. Germline values: CDR1 DFQATT, CDR2 SNEGSKA (reference sequence). This CDR3 is built from 16 residues. This CDR3 is CSADPLRRQGLHEQYF. The CDR3 DNA reads as TGCAGTGCTGACCCCCTCCGGAGACAGGGCCTCCACGAGCAGTACTTC.

This clonotype was counted between two and nine times. This chain connects TRBV7-2 to TRBJ2-5, with D possibly matching TRBD2 (6 bases). The CDR3 length is 15 residues. Germline CDR1 and CDR2: SGHTA and FQGNSA. Trimming shortened V by 0 bases and J by 9 bases, and 17 bases separated the two germline ends. The CDR3 bases are TGTGCCAGCAGCTTAGCAGCCAGCGGGCAAGGGGCCCAGTACTTC. Translated, it gives CASSLAASGQGAQYF.

The chain has TRBV29-1 and TRBJ1-2; the D is unclear. CDR3 length: 12 residues. The ends were cut back, 0 bases at V and 7 bases at J, with 9 bases in the middle. From germline, CDR1 is SQVTM and CDR2 ANQGSEA. This CDR3 is CSVEDLSPGYTF. DNA of the CDR3: TGCAGCGTTGAAGATCTCAGTCCTGGCTACACCTTC.